The 5 T cell receptor beta chains below come from one sample, sequenced in a study of blood T cell repertoires in COVID-19. Clones were read by immunoSEQ multiplex PCR, and TCRdb kept only the in-frame ones, dropping some. Of about 320,000 clones listed, around nine tenths are singletons. Sequencing input: PBMCs or T cells enriched from blood (not recorded which). The origin of the receptors is a man younger than 40 who had recovered from COVID-19.

V gene TRBV7-9 combines with J gene TRBJ1-2, with D unresolved. Trimming pared 0 bases from V and 7 bases from J, leaving 15 bases between. Germline assignment: CDR1 SEHNR and CDR2 FQNEAQ (reference sequence). The CDR3 covers 15 residues. The CDR3 nucleotides are TGTGCCAGCAGCTTAGCTCACGAGCCTATACGTGGCTACACCTTC. The encoded protein is CASSLAHEPIRGYTF.

The V and J genes are TRBV7-9 and TRBJ1-1; TRBD1 might be the D (5 bases). CDR1 and CDR2 from the germline V gene are SEHNR and FQNEAQ (reference sequence). Trimming removed 0 bases at V and 6 bases at J, with 14 bases between. The CDR3 length is 15 residues. The CDR3 region is CASSLAGRQFAEAFF. CDR3 sequence (DNA): TGTGCCAGCAGCTTAGCCGGGCGACAGTTCGCTGAAGCTTTCTTT.

This chain joins TRBV28 and TRBJ2-7; D uncertain. CDR1 and CDR2 from the germline V gene are MDHEN and SYDVKM. Between the trimmed V and J ends, which lost 4 bases and 7 bases, there was a span of 11 bases. The CDR3 extends over 12 amino acids. This CDR3 reads CASSWSAWEQYF. The DNA for the CDR3 is TGTGCCAGCAGTTGGTCAGCGTGGGAGCAGTACTTC.

The genes are TRBV5-4 and TRBJ2-3; D is possibly TRBD2 (6 bases). The CDR3 spans 17 residues. Germline V gene data show CDR1 as SGHNT and CDR2 as YYREEE (reference sequence). V was clipped by 3 bases and J by 2 bases, with 19 bases between them. CDR3 region: CASSSLTSTGVTDTQYF. In DNA form, the CDR3 reads TGTGCCAGCAGCTCCTTGACTAGTACGGGGGTCACAGATACGCAGTATTTT.

The V and J genes are TRBV11-2 and TRBJ2-5; TRBD2 matches 8 bases. V trimming: 1 base; J trimming: 5 bases; junction bases outside the gene matches: 6. CDR3 size: 15 residues. Germline values: CDR1 SGHAT, CDR2 FQNNGV. The CDR3: CASSLVGGGMETQYF. The CDR3 region has the DNA TGTGCCAGCAGCTTAGTGGGCGGGGGGATGGAGACCCAGTACTTC.